One sample yielded the 31 T cell receptor beta chains listed below, sequenced in a study of cytomegalovirus exposure and HLA in healthy donors listed by TCRdb under 2017. The receptor library was made with the immunoSEQ multiplex PCR assay. The multiplex PCR relied on a mix of 60 forward primers for TCR Vbeta segments and 13 reverse primers for TCR Jbeta segments. TCRdb took this table from immuneACCESS and kept in-frame rearrangements with V and J called. Such tables lack part of the clones; where checked against another copy, unresolved V genes explain under half of the gap, and the rest is unexplained. For this sample there are under 110,000 clones; more than 70% appear just once. Around 3.6% of the sample is taken by the ten largest. Sequencing input: PBMCs. These receptors all stem from a man aged 30 to 39 in good health and CMV-seronegative.

This chain connects TRBV20-1 to TRBJ1-1, with D possibly being TRBD1 (6 bases). Germline values: CDR1 DFQATT, CDR2 SNEGSKA (reference sequence). This CDR3 comprises 11 residues. CDR3 loop: CILRGGTEAFF. The CDR3 bases are TGCATCTTGAGGGGGGGGACTGAAGCTTTCTTT.

J is TRBJ2-7 and V is TRBV6-1; D is unresolved. CDR1 MNHNS and CDR2 SASEGT come from the germline V gene. Trimming took off 6 bases at V and 4 bases at J, with 7 bases between the two ends. This CDR3 comprises 11 residues. As DNA, the CDR3 is TGTGCCAGCAGGCGGCAGTACGAGCAGTACTTC. Protein: CASRRQYEQYF.

The J gene is TRBJ1-1, the V gene TRBV2; D is perhaps TRBD1 (5 bases). Germline V lookup: CDR1 SNHLY, CDR2 FYNNEI. The V and J ends lost 7 bases and 7 bases respectively, with 19 bases between them. This CDR3 contains 14 residues. The CDR3 is CASIRQPSKVEAFF. The CDR3 DNA reads TGTGCCAGCATTAGACAGCCCTCTAAGGTTGAAGCTTTCTTT.

The V and J genes are TRBV5-1 and TRBJ2-3; TRBD2 agrees at 9 bases. The V segment lost 0 bases and the J segment 0 bases; nucleotides outside the gene matches: 11. This CDR3 is built from 19 residues. Looked up from germline, CDR1 is SGHRS and CDR2 is YFSETQ. In DNA form, the CDR3 reads TGCGCCAGCAGCTTGGATTACATAGCGGGGGTCCTTAGCACAGATACGCAGTATTTT. Protein sequence: CASSLDYIAGVLSTDTQYF.

This chain uses TRBV5-1 with TRBJ2-7; 8 bases map to TRBD1. J gave up 4 bases and V 5 bases, and 2 bases lay outside the gene matches. This CDR3 has 12 amino acids. Germline-derived CDR1 and CDR2 are SGHRS and YFSETQ. The CDR3 loop is CASRGQGYEQYF. Written as DNA, the CDR3 is TGCGCCAGCAGAGGACAGGGTTACGAGCAGTACTTC.

This clone has only a few counts. The chain couples TRBV4-1 to TRBJ1-5, with 7 bases matching TRBD1. J was trimmed by 1 base and V by 6 bases; bases with no gene match: 6. Germline assignment: CDR1 MGHRA and CDR2 YSYEKL. There are 15 residues in the CDR3. The CDR3 region is CASRPGTASNQPQHF. As DNA, the CDR3 is TGCGCCAGCAGACCCGGGACAGCCAGCAATCAGCCCCAGCATTTT.

This clone appeared a few times. The chain employs TRBV6-1 and TRBJ2-3; 9 bases agree with TRBD1. This CDR3 spans 14 amino acids. Germline lookup yields CDR1 MNHNS and CDR2 SASEGT. V lost 4 bases and J lost 1; bases outside the gene matches: 0. This CDR3 is CASSGTGGTDTQYF. The DNA for the CDR3 is TGTGCCAGCAGTGGGACAGGGGGCACAGATACGCAGTATTTT.

The J gene is TRBJ2-2, the V gene TRBV7-3, with 9 bases that match TRBD2. The CDR3 totals 14 residues. V trimming: 5 bases; J trimming: 6 bases; junction bases outside the gene matches: 4. CDR1 and CDR2 from the germline V gene are SGHTA and FQGTGA. The CDR3 DNA follows: TGTGCCAGCAGCCCGGGACTAGCCGCCGGGGAGCTGTTTTTT. It translates to CASSPGLAAGELFF.

CDR3 sequence (DNA): TGCGCCAGCAGCATAACAGGACAGGGCGCCTACGAGCAGTACTTC. Protein sequence: CASSITGQGAYEQYF. The V call is TRBV4-1, the J call TRBJ2-7; 8 bases are shared with TRBD1. Trimming took 5 bases from V and 2 from J; bases not matched to a gene: 8. This CDR3 is 15 amino acids long. Germline CDR1 MGHRA, CDR2 YSYEKL.

V usage is TRBV6-5 and J usage is TRBJ2-7, with TRBD1 matching 8 bases. Trimming cost V 6 bases and J 5 bases; bases outside gene matches: 3. Germline-derived CDR1 and CDR2 are MNHEY and SVGAGI. The length of the CDR3 is 12 residues. CDR3 amino acids: CASSQQGDEQYF. The CDR3 DNA sequence: TGTGCCAGCAGCCAACAGGGGGACGAGCAGTACTTC.

The chain joins TRBV10-3 to TRBJ2-7; TRBD1 aligns across 11 bases. This CDR3 comprises 15 residues. The ends lost 0 bases at V and 5 bases at J; junction bases unmatched: 3. Germline CDR1 is ENHRY and CDR2 is SYGVKD. The CDR3 nucleotides are TGTGCCATCAGTGAGTCGAGGACAGGGGGCAACGAGCAGTACTTC. It encodes CAISESRTGGNEQYF.

This clone appeared a single time. This chain links TRBV15 with TRBJ1-2; possibly TRBD1 for D (6 bases). Germline assignment: CDR1 LNHNV and CDR2 YYDKDF (reference sequence). The V gene lost 3 bases and the J gene lost 2 bases, with 19 bases spanning the gap. There are 17 residues in the CDR3. The CDR3 is CATSRVIGEGGNYGYTF. CDR3 sequence (DNA): TGTGCCACCAGCAGGGTCATCGGGGAAGGGGGAAACTATGGCTACACCTTC.

In the case of this clone: A far bigger clonotype differs at one base, so this is likely a read error. Other DNA sequences of this sample code for an identical CDR3. CDR3 DNA: TGTGCCAGCAGCGACTCTAGCGGGGGGGCAGATACGCAGTATTTT. This gives the protein CASSDSSGGADTQYF. This chain uses TRBV6-4 with TRBJ2-3; 12 bases fit TRBD2. The CDR3 extends over 15 amino acids. Germline V CDR1 and CDR2: MRHNA, SNTAGT.

This chain uses TRBV27 with TRBJ1-2; possibly TRBD1 for D (6 bases). The germline V and J ends were trimmed by 4 bases and 2 bases, with 17 bases remaining between them. There are 16 residues in the CDR3. The germline V gene has CDR1 MNHEY and CDR2 SMNVEV (reference sequence). CDR3 in amino acids: CASSSGGGAMNYGYTF. For the CDR3, the DNA is TGTGCCAGCAGTTCGGGAGGGGGGGCTATGAACTATGGCTACACCTTC.

This chain connects TRBV5-4 to TRBJ2-7, with 10 bases fitting TRBD2. V gave up 1 base and J gave up 5 bases; unmatched junction bases: 6. Germline assignment: CDR1 SGHNT and CDR2 YYREEE (reference sequence). This CDR3 contains 15 residues. As DNA, the CDR3 is TGTGCCAGCAGCTTGAGGTTAACTAGCGGGGACGAGCAGTACTTC. Translating it yields CASSLRLTSGDEQYF.

This chain connects TRBV29-1 to TRBJ1-1; D is undetermined. This CDR3 region has 13 residues. Germline-derived CDR1 and CDR2 are SQVTM and ANQGSEA. The V end was cut by 5 bases, the J end by 0 bases, with 10 bases between. The CDR3 loop is CSVHLTLNTEAFF. CDR3 DNA sequence: TGCAGCGTTCACTTGACATTGAACACTGAAGCTTTCTTT.

This chain uses TRBV29-1 with TRBJ2-1; perhaps TRBD2 as D (5 bases). Trimming removed 7 bases from V and 0 bases from J, with 13 bases in between. CDR1 is SQVTM, CDR2 ANQGSEA, per germline. The CDR3 spans 14 residues. CDR3 DNA: TGCAGCGCTGCTAGCCTTTACTCCTACAATGAGCAGTTCTTC. This encodes CSAASLYSYNEQFF.

This clone was seen once. The chain uses TRBV27 and TRBJ2-7; 9 bases match TRBD1. The J segment lost 0 bases and the V segment lost 6 bases, leaving 3 bases of the junction unmatched. The CDR3 totals 14 residues. CDR1 and CDR2 from the germline V gene are MNHEY and SMNVEV (reference sequence). The CDR3 sequence: CASSWTGDSYEQYF. In DNA form, the CDR3 reads TGTGCCAGCAGCTGGACAGGGGACTCCTACGAGCAGTACTTC.

V is TRBV6-6 and J is TRBJ1-1; no definite D call. CDR1 MNHNY and CDR2 SVGAGI come from the germline V gene (reference sequence). This CDR3 is 16 amino acids long. V lost 2 bases, J lost 0 bases, and 13 bases lay in between. The chain's CDR3 is CASSYEQTKMNTEAFF. The CDR3, as DNA: TGTGCCAGCAGTTACGAGCAGACTAAGATGAACACTGAAGCTTTCTTT.

The chain is built from TRBV25-1 and TRBJ2-5; D gene ambiguous. Trimming removed 1 base at V and 2 bases at J, with 11 bases between. Germline V lookup: CDR1 MGHDK, CDR2 SYGVNS. This CDR3 has 15 residues. CDR3 in DNA: TGTGCCAGCAGTGAATCGCGTATTATACAAGAGACCCAGTACTTC. Its protein product is CASSESRIIQETQYF.

The V gene is TRBV18, the J gene TRBJ1-6, with D possibly TRBD1 on 5 matching bases. Trimming left V 1 base short and J 5 bases short, with 9 bases between. This CDR3 has 15 residues. The germline V gene encodes CDR1 KGHSH and CDR2 LQKENI. The DNA of the CDR3 is TGTGCCAGCTCACCACAGGTCAGGGATAATTCACCCCTCCACTTT. Translated: CASSPQVRDNSPLHF.

The CDR3 protein is CASSRGGRGVYEQYF. CDR3 nucleotide sequence: TGTGCCAGCTCACGGGGGGGCAGGGGAGTTTACGAGCAGTACTTC. The genes are TRBV18 and TRBJ2-7, with D perhaps TRBD2 (7 bases). CDR1 KGHSH and CDR2 LQKENI come from the germline V gene. V shed 4 bases and J shed 4 bases, with 17 bases lying between them. The CDR3 extends over 15 amino acids.

V and J are TRBV28 and TRBJ2-7; 9 bases line up with TRBD1. The V gene's germline CDR1 is MDHEN and CDR2 SYDVKM. Trimming cost V 6 bases and J 2 bases; bases outside gene matches: 5. The CDR3 runs 14 residues. This CDR3 reads CASSRQGEAYEQYF. CDR3 in DNA: TGTGCCAGCAGCAGACAGGGGGAAGCCTACGAGCAGTACTTC.

The rearrangement links TRBV5-5 to TRBJ1-1, with D possibly TRBD1 on 6 matching bases. The CDR3 runs to 14 residues. V dropped 4 bases and J dropped 5 bases, with 15 bases sitting between them. Germline-derived CDR1 and CDR2 are SGHKS and YYEKEE (reference sequence). CDR3 sequence reads: CASSITGLGTEAFF. The CDR3 DNA is TGTGCCAGCAGCATCACAGGGTTGGGGACTGAAGCTTTCTTT.

This clone was seen a single time. V gene TRBV15 combines with J gene TRBJ1-5; D call uncertain. Germline V gives CDR1 LNHNV, CDR2 YYDKDF (reference sequence). This CDR3 contains 13 residues. Trimming cost V 5 bases and J 3 bases, with 8 bases left between them. DNA for the CDR3: TGTGCCACCAGCGGGGAGACCAATCAGCCCCAGCATTTT. As protein: CATSGETNQPQHF.

This chain connects TRBV11-2 to TRBJ2-7; the match to TRBD2 covers 10 bases. Germline CDR1 and CDR2: SGHAT and FQNNGV. The CDR3 is 17 amino acids. Trimming removed 5 bases from V and 1 base from J; junction bases left unmatched: 11. The CDR3 here is CASSLPLAGEQSYEQYF. The CDR3 DNA reads as TGTGCCAGCAGCCTCCCGCTAGCGGGAGAACAGTCCTACGAGCAGTACTTC.

The V and J genes are TRBV19 and TRBJ2-7; 10 bases are a match to TRBD1. This CDR3 region has 14 residues. The J segment lost 1 base and the V segment lost 4 bases, leaving 1 base of the junction unmatched. Germline V gene data show CDR1 as LNHDA and CDR2 as SQIVND (reference sequence). In nucleotides, the CDR3 is TGTGCCAGTAGTACGGGACAGGGGTCCTACGAGCAGTACTTC. It is translated as CASSTGQGSYEQYF.

The chain links TRBV4-3 to TRBJ2-6; D is uncertain. CDR1 is LGHNA, CDR2 YSLEER, per germline. This CDR3 contains 19 residues. The V gene lost 4 bases and the J gene lost 6 bases, with 25 bases spanning the gap. The CDR3 DNA follows: TGCGCCAGCAGCCCCGTTCCGACGGATGAGGAGTGGTTGGCCAACGTCCTGACTTTC. As protein: CASSPVPTDEEWLANVLTF.

CDR3 sequence (DNA): TGTGCCAGCAGCTTAATAACACAGGCGGGCACAGATACGCAGTATTTT. Protein product: CASSLITQAGTDTQYF. The rearrangement links TRBV7-2 to TRBJ2-3, with a possible D match to TRBD1 (5 bases). V was shortened by 2 bases and J by 1 base, with 13 bases between the two germline ends. The CDR3 extends over 16 amino acids. CDR1 is SGHTA, CDR2 FQGNSA, per germline.

The rearrangement uses TRBV6-6 and TRBJ1-1, with 8 bases that match TRBD1. J gave up 1 base and V 7 bases, and 5 bases lay outside the gene matches. The V gene's germline CDR1 is MNHNY and CDR2 SVGAGI (reference sequence). The length of the CDR3 is 14 residues. The CDR3 bases are TGTGCCAGCAAACAGGACAGGGAGAACACTGAAGCTTTCTTT. Protein: CASKQDRENTEAFF.

The V call is TRBV10-3, the J call TRBJ2-1; maybe TRBD1 (6 bases). CDR1 is ENHRY and CDR2 is SYGVKD in the germline V gene. Trimming shortened V by 0 bases and J by 6 bases, and 9 bases separated the two germline ends. The CDR3 extends over 14 amino acids. The CDR3 DNA is TGTGCCATCAGTGAGTCGAACAGGGTCAATGAGCAGTTCTTC. Protein: CAISESNRVNEQFF.